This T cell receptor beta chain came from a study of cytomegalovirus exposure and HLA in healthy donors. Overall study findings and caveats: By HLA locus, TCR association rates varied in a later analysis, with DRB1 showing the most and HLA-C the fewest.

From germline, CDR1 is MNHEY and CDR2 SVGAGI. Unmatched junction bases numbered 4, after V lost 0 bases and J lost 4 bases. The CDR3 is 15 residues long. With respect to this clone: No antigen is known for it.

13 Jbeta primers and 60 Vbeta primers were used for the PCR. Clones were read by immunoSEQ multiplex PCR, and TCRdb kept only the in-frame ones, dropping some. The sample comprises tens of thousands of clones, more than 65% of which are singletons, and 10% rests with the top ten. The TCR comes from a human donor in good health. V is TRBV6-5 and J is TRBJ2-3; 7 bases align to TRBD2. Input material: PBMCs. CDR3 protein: CASSYSGGDADTQYF. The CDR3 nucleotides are TGTGCCAGCAGTTACTCGGGGGGGGATGCAGATACGCAGTATTTT.